This passage covers 9 T cell receptor beta chains from one sample sequenced in a study of T cells expressing NK-cell markers. TCRdb re-called the 5' RACE reads; one entry per CDR3 protein, DNA not given. The table gives roughly 150,000 distinct CDR3 sequences; the top ten clones make up just over 20% of it. Sample: blood T cells: a sorted CD56 or NKG2C T cell subset, CD4+ or CD8+ T cells, or bulk PBMC T cells (not recorded which). The source of these receptors is a man aged 18 to 69 in good health.

The rearrangement uses TRBV4-2 and TRBJ1-2. The CDR3 loop spans 16 amino acids. CDR1 and CDR2 from the germline V gene are LGHNA and YNFKEQ. The CDR3 protein is CASSQALGQANYGYTF.

This rearrangement joins TRBV6-5 to TRBJ2-1; with no DNA, the TCRdb D assignment of TRBD1 cannot be verified. Germline values: CDR1 MNHEY, CDR2 SVGAGI. The CDR3 is 18 residues long. CDR3 amino acids: CASSYGQGPGGSYNEQFF.

V is TRBV6-1 and J is TRBJ1-4. The CDR3 contains 15 residues. Germline V CDR1 and CDR2: MNHNS, SASEGT. CDR3 protein: CASSEFGRLNEKLFF.

This chain links TRBV9 with TRBJ2-7. Germline values: CDR1 SGDLS, CDR2 YYNGEE. This CDR3 spans 13 amino acids. CDR3 region: CASSVVTFDEQYF. Full variable domain (missing parts from reference TRBV9 and TRBJ2-7): DSGVTQTPKHLITATGQRVTLRCSPRSGDLSVYWYQQSLDQGLQFLIQYYNGEERAKGNILERFSAQQFPDLHSELNLSSLELGDSALYFCASSVVTFDEQYFGPGTRLTVT.

The chain has TRBV19 and TRBJ1-5. The CDR3 sequence is 14 residues long. Germline CDR1 reads LNHDA; CDR2 reads SQIVND (reference sequence). The CDR3 here is CASMDHREGQPQHF.

CDR3 sequence: CASSSADRGFQETQYF. The chain has TRBV13 and TRBJ2-5; TCRdb outputs TRBD1, but without DNA this stays unchecked. This CDR3 has 16 residues. Germline-derived CDR1 and CDR2 are PRHDT and FYEKMQ (reference sequence).

The V and J genes are TRBV19 and TRBJ1-5. Germline lookup yields CDR1 LNHDA and CDR2 SQIVND (reference sequence). CDR3 length equals 15 residues. The chain's CDR3 is CASSISGRSYQPQHF. Full variable domain (rest looked up from reference TRBV19 and TRBJ1-5): DGGITQSPKYLFRKEGQNVTLSCEQNLNHDAMYWYRQDPGQGLRLIYYSQIVNDFQKGDIAEGYSVSREKKESFPLTVTSAQKNPTAFYLCASSISGRSYQPQHFGDGTRLSIL.

V usage is TRBV12-5 and J usage is TRBJ1-1. CDR1 and CDR2 (germline): LGHNT, FRNRAP. The CDR3 has 13 residues. CDR3 sequence: CASALSGNTEAFF.

The chain recombines TRBV27 with TRBJ1-1. The CDR3 consists of 13 residues. The germline V gene encodes CDR1 MNHEY and CDR2 SMNVEV (reference sequence). The CDR3: CASSLLQYTEAFF.